This T cell receptor beta chain was profiled in a study of glioma-infiltrating T cells. This CDR3 is 11 amino acids long. Germline values: CDR1 SQVTM, CDR2 ANQGSEA. The V gene lost 6 bases and the J gene lost 8 bases, with 11 bases spanning the gap. This clonotype was observed many times. Its antigen is undetermined. Study conclusions and caveats: Gliomas, especially low-grade, showed above-expected tissue-blood divergence; non-neoplastic patients showed below.

Amplification of TCR alpha and beta CDR3 regions from RNA used iRepertoire nested multiplex PCR. MiXCR was run by TCRdb on the multiplex PCR reads, yielding one entry per CDR3 protein. The repertoire has about 89,000 distinct CDR3 sequences, 23% of them found once; the top ten carry approximately 7%. V gene TRBV29-1 combines with J gene TRBJ2-1; maybe TRBD2 (7 bases). The sample consisted of glioma tissue, nonneoplastic brain tissue, or PBMCs (not recorded which). This clonotype was obtained from a human donor with low-grade glioma or glioblastoma, undergoing nonglioma brain surgery, or in good health (not recorded which). The chain's CDR3 is CSVGGLDEQFF. In DNA, the CDR3 is TGCAGCGTGGGGGGGCTCGATGAGCAGTTCTTC.